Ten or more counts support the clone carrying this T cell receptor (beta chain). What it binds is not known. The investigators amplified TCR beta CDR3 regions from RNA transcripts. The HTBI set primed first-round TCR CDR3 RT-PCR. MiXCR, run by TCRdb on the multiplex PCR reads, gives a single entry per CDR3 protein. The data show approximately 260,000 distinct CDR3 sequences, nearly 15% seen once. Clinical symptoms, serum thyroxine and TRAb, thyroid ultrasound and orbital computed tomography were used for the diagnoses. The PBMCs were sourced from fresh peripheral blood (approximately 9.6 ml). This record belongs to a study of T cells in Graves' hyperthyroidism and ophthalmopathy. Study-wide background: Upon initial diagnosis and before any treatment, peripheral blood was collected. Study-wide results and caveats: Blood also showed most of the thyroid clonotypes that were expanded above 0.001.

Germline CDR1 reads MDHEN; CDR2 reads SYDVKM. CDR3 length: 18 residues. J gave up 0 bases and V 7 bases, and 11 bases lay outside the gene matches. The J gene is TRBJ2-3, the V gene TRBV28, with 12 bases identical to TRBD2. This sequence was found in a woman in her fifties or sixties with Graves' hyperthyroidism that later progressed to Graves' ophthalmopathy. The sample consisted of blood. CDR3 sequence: CASTPRLAGGGSTDTQYF. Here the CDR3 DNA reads TGTGCCAGCACTCCTCGGCTAGCGGGAGGGGGAAGCACAGATACGCAGTATTTT. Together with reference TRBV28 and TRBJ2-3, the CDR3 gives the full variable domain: DVKVTQSSRYLVKRTGEKVFLECVQDMDHENMFWYRQDPGLGLRLIYFSYDVKMKEKGDIPEGYSVSREKKERFSLILESASTNQTSMYLCASTPRLAGGGSTDTQYFGPGTRLTVL.